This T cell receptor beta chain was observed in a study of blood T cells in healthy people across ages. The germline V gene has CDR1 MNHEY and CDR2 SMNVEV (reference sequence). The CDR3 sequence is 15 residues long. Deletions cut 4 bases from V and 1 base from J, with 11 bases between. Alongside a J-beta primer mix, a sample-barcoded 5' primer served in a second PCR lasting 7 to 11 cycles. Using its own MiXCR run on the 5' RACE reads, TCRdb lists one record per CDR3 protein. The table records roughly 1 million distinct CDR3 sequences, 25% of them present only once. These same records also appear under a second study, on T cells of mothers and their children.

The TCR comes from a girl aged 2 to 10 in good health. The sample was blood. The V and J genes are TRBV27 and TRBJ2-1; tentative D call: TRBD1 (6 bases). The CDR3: CASSYTGTSYNEQFF. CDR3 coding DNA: TGTGCCAGCAGTTACACCGGGACATCCTACAATGAGCAGTTCTTC.